A selection of T cell receptor beta chains follows, all from one sample in a study of blood T cells in healthy people across ages. TCRdb reprocessed the 5' RACE reads with MiXCR, giving one entry per CDR3 protein. The sample has roughly 800,000 distinct CDR3 sequences, roughly 24% seen once. These data also featured in a second study, about T cells of mothers and their children.

Sequencing used blood. The receptors derive from a boy younger than 18 in good health. Each CDR3 is given with its conserved first and last residue. The D gene is left open where the match is weak. Size is omitted from some rows. Given values are once, few, many or a class for expanded clones.

j_call v_call clone_size d_call cdr3_aa cdr3_nt
TRBJ2-5 TRBV27 few - CAHGGGKTQYF TGTGCCCACGGGGGCGGCAAGACCCAGTACTTC
TRBJ1-2 TRBV7-2 - - CASNEYADYGYTF TGTGCCAGCAATGAATACGCAGACTATGGCTACACCTTC
TRBJ1-4 TRBV29-1 - - CSVIQKGEKLFF TGCAGCGTTATCCAAAAGGGCGAAAAACTGTTTTTT
TRBJ2-4 TRBV12-3/TRBV12-4 few TRBD2 CASSSDSSGRAKNIQYF TGTGCCAGCAGTTCGGATTCGAGCGGGAGAGCCAAAAACATTCAGTACTTC
TRBJ2-1 TRBV19 - - CATLIPRGGNYDEQFF TGTGCCACTTTAATTCCCCGGGGCGGGAACTACGATGAGCAGTTCTTC
TRBJ2-2 TRBV5-6 - - CASSLPSGELFF TGTGCCAGCAGCTTGCCGTCCGGGGAGCTGTTTTTT
TRBJ2-4 TRBV5-1 - - CASSLEGTNIQYF TGCGCCAGCAGCTTAGAAGGGACAAACATTCAGTACTTC
TRBJ1-3 TRBV20-1 - - CSARDLTDSGNTIYF TGCAGTGCTAGAGATCTGACGGACTCTGGAAACACCATATATTTT
TRBJ2-7 TRBV18 few TRBD1 CASSTGANNEQYF TGTGCCAGCTCAACAGGGGCGAACAACGAGCAGTACTTC
TRBJ2-5 TRBV5-1 - - CASSPGRPKGGETQYF TGCGCCAGCAGCCCCGGCCGGCCCAAAGGGGGGGAGACCCAGTACTTC
TRBJ2-7 TRBV11-2 many - CASSLSGEQYF TGTGCCAGCAGCTTATCCGGCGAGCAGTACTTC
TRBJ2-3 TRBV20-1 few TRBD2 CSANREADTQYF TGCAGTGCGAACCGGGAGGCAGATACGCAGTATTTT
TRBJ2-2 TRBV20-1 few TRBD1 CSARDPDRGNTGELFF TGCAGTGCTAGAGATCCCGACAGGGGGAACACCGGGGAGCTGTTTTTT
TRBJ2-7 TRBV5-1 - - CASSPDGGRTYEQYF TGCGCCAGCAGCCCGGACGGGGGTCGGACATACGAGCAGTACTTC
TRBJ2-3 TRBV7-3 few - CASSFFGTSTDTQYF TGTGCCAGCAGCTTTTTTGGAACTAGCACAGATACGCAGTATTTT
TRBJ1-3 TRBV5-1 - - CASSPEIGGSGNTIYF TGCGCCAGCAGCCCAGAAATCGGGGGATCTGGAAACACCATATATTTT
TRBJ2-7 TRBV5-5 - TRBD1 CASSLPPGQGASDEQYF TGTGCCAGCAGCTTGCCACCGGGACAGGGGGCGTCAGACGAGCAGTACTTC
TRBJ1-2 TRBV5-1 - - CASSLSIGAGYGYTF TGCGCCAGCAGCTTGTCGATAGGGGCGGGCTATGGCTACACCTTC
TRBJ1-4 TRBV27 - - CASSAQLNEKLFF TGTGCCAGCAGCGCACAGTTGAATGAAAAACTGTTTTTT
TRBJ2-3 TRBV7-2 few - CASSLGTTSTDTQYF TGTGCCAGCAGCTTAGGGACTACGAGCACAGATACGCAGTATTTT
TRBJ2-1 TRBV5-1 - TRBD2 CASSWGLAGGNNEQFF TGCGCCAGCAGCTGGGGACTAGCGGGGGGGAACAATGAGCAGTTCTTC
TRBJ2-1 TRBV10-1 - - CASSGSTSSDYNEQFF TGCGCCAGCAGTGGGTCGACGTCTAGCGATTACAATGAGCAGTTCTTC
TRBJ1-5 TRBV5-1 - TRBD1 CASSVTGSGNQPQHF TGCGCCAGCAGCGTGACAGGGTCCGGCAATCAGCCCCAGCATTTT
TRBJ2-7 TRBV6-2/TRBV6-3 few TRBD1 CASSYGRGQGSYEQYF TGTGCCAGCAGTTACGGCAGGGGGCAAGGCTCCTACGAGCAGTACTTC
TRBJ1-4 TRBV5-1 - - CASSLAADTRNEKLFF TGCGCCAGCAGCTTGGCAGCGGACACCAGAAATGAAAAACTGTTTTTT
TRBJ2-2 TRBV11-2 - - CASSWDPGRITGELFF TGTGCCAGCAGCTGGGACCCGGGACGGATCACCGGGGAGCTGTTTTTT
TRBJ1-1 TRBV11-2 - - CASRTLGRLNTEAFF TGTGCCAGTAGGACGTTAGGACGGTTGAACACTGAAGCTTTCTTT
TRBJ2-7 TRBV3-1 few - CASSNGDGEQYF TGTGCCAGCAGCAATGGGGACGGCGAGCAGTACTTC
TRBJ2-7 TRBV20-1 - TRBD2 CSARELAGALGYEQYF TGCAGTGCTAGAGAACTAGCGGGGGCCCTGGGTTACGAGCAGTACTTC
TRBJ2-5 TRBV5-1 few - CASSLGTGPGTAQYF TGCGCCAGCAGCTTGGGAACCGGTCCAGGGACGGCCCAGTACTTC
TRBJ2-7 TRBV5-1 few - CASSSIDEANIQQYF TGCGCCAGCAGCTCGATAGACGAAGCAAACATCCAGCAGTACTTC
TRBJ1-4 TRBV3-1 - - CASSQVSANEKLFF TGTGCCAGCAGCCAAGTATCAGCGAATGAAAAACTGTTTTTT
TRBJ2-1 TRBV20-1 - TRBD2 CSASGGADYNEQFF TGCAGTGCTAGCGGGGGGGCAGACTACAACGAGCAGTTCTTC
TRBJ1-2 TRBV18 - - CASSPGVLDGYTF TGTGCCAGCTCACCCGGGGTTCTAGATGGCTACACCTTC
TRBJ2-7 TRBV9 - - CASSVGARGLGWDEQYF TGTGCCAGCAGCGTAGGGGCCAGGGGCCTCGGGTGGGACGAGCAGTACTTC
TRBJ2-5 TRBV4-2 - TRBD2 CASSQIAGWETQYF TGTGCCAGCAGCCAAATAGCGGGCTGGGAGACCCAGTACTTC
TRBJ1-2 TRBV6-1 - - CASSEIYSGYTF TGTGCCAGCAGTGAAATTTATTCCGGCTACACCTTC
TRBJ2-7 TRBV10-2 - - CASSDPGYRGEQYF TGCGCCAGCAGTGATCCGGGATACCGGGGCGAGCAGTACTTC
TRBJ2-1 TRBV5-1 - TRBD2 CASSFGLAGYRYNEQFF TGCGCCAGCAGCTTCGGACTAGCGGGGTACAGGTACAATGAGCAGTTCTTC
TRBJ2-1 TRBV7-2 - TRBD2 CASSQTSGRDSYNEQFF TGTGCCAGCAGCCAGACTAGCGGGAGGGACAGTTACAATGAGCAGTTCTTC
TRBJ2-7 TRBV6-1 few - CATSGPSYEQYF TGTGCCACCTCGGGCCCGTCGTACGAGCAGTACTTC
TRBJ2-7 TRBV6-6 - - CASRDKTYEQYF TGTGCTTCCAGGGACAAGACCTACGAGCAGTACTTC